Sequencing of this T cell receptor (beta chain) was carried out in a study of T cell responses to AZD1222 COVID-19 vaccine. Points on this clone: Its antigen is unidentified.

This table comes from immunoSEQ multiplex PCR, and its TCRdb copy is limited to in-frame clones, with some not included. This table holds some 280,000 clones, 85% to 95% found once. CDR3 length equals 13 residues. V lost 7 bases, J lost 2 bases, and 5 bases stayed unmatched. Germline CDR1 reads SGHRS; CDR2 reads YFSETQ. Second-dose intervals near 4 or 12 weeks were combined. Notes on the study in general: Only six or seven AZD1222 recipients tested seropositive at baseline. White British donors predominated, females outnumbered males, and clonal diversity was possibly underestimated. The study sampled repertoires only after the peak T cell response.

The clonotype comes from an adult who received the AZD1222 COVID-19 vaccine. This sequence joins TRBV5-1 and TRBJ2-5; 7 bases agree with TRBD2. The sequences come from peripheral blood, collected 28 days after the second AZD1222 dose. CDR3 region: CASALGGQETQYF. As DNA, the CDR3 is TGCGCCAGCGCCTTGGGGGGGCAAGAGACCCAGTACTTC.